One and the same sample provided the 15 T cell receptor beta chains below, sequenced in a study of Ad26.COV2.S vaccination and SARS-CoV-2 variants. Treatment noted: roughly 20 received Ad26.COV2.S at low or high dose, single or two shots; about five received placebo; per-sample allocation not given. The samples date from day 63 after the first vaccine or placebo injection. Assay: immunoSEQ multiplex PCR; the TCRdb copy retains only in-frame clones and omits some. The top ten hold under 3.5% of the sample, which has 350,000 to 400,000 clones, 80% to 90% seen once. Sample: peripheral blood, taken in a trial of Ad26.COV2.S vaccine versus placebo. The receptors stem from a person aged 18-60 years who received the Ad26.COV2.S COVID-19 vaccine or a placebo.

The rearrangement uses TRBV6-5 and TRBJ1-2; D uncertain. Germline V gene sequence: CDR1 MNHEY, CDR2 SVGAGI. The CDR3 contains 13 residues. Trimming pared 6 bases from V and 4 bases from J, leaving 12 bases between. The CDR3 protein is CASRPISSYGYTF. The CDR3 bases are TGTGCCAGCAGACCGATATCTTCCTATGGCTACACCTTC.

The J gene is TRBJ1-5, the V gene TRBV10-3; 8 bases map to TRBD1. Trimming cost V 2 bases and J 5 bases; bases outside gene matches: 8. Per germline, CDR1 ENHRY and CDR2 SYGVKD. The CDR3 is made up of 16 amino acids. The CDR3 reads CAISEEGRGRDQPQHF. The CDR3 DNA is TGTGCCATCAGTGAGGAGGGCAGGGGGCGCGATCAGCCCCAGCATTTT.

The chain joins TRBV10-3 to TRBJ2-1, with 9 positions matching TRBD2. Germline CDR1 reads ENHRY; CDR2 reads SYGVKD. The trim removed 8 bases at V and 6 bases at J, leaving 8 bases unmatched. There are 14 residues in the CDR3. In DNA form, the CDR3 reads TGTGCCATCGGCGGGACTAGCACTTTCAATGAGCAGTTCTTC. Amino acids: CAIGGTSTFNEQFF.

V gene TRBV30 combines with J gene TRBJ2-3; tentatively, D is TRBD1 or TRBD2 (5 bases each). Germline lookup yields CDR1 GTSNPN and CDR2 SVGIG (reference sequence). Trimming removed 1 base from V and 2 bases from J, with 7 bases in between. This CDR3 is 13 amino acids long. The CDR3 reads CAWSGGTTDTQYF. The CDR3 nucleotides read TGTGCCTGGAGTGGGGGGACCACAGATACGCAGTATTTT.

This clone was seen just once. The chain uses TRBV3-1 (or the pseudogene TRBV3-2) and TRBJ2-3; tentative D call: TRBD2 (5 bases). The CDR3 is made up of 15 amino acids. CDR1 is LGHDT, CDR2 YNNKEL, per germline (reference sequence). V lost 1 base and J 2 bases, leaving 10 bases between the germline ends. The CDR3 DNA reads TGTGCCAGCAGCCAAGGGACTTCGCTCACAGATACGCAGTATTTT. This encodes CASSQGTSLTDTQYF.

V is TRBV4-1 and J is TRBJ2-6, with D hard to call. The V end lost 0 bases, the J end lost 4 bases, and 10 bases lay between the germline ends. Germline V gene lookup returns CDR1 MGHRA and CDR2 YSYEKL. The CDR3 loop spans 16 amino acids. The CDR3 sequence: CASSQDGRDGANVLTF. The CDR3 bases are TGCGCCAGCAGCCAAGATGGGCGCGACGGGGCCAACGTCCTGACTTTC.

The chain combines TRBV5-1 with TRBJ2-5, with TRBD1 identical over 8 bases. CDR1 is SGHRS and CDR2 is YFSETQ in the germline V gene. The CDR3 loop spans 16 amino acids. The J segment lost 5 bases and the V segment lost 0 bases, leaving 9 bases of the junction unmatched. The CDR3 protein is CASSLVGQERFETQYF. The CDR3, as DNA: TGCGCCAGCAGCTTGGTGGGACAGGAGAGATTCGAGACCCAGTACTTC.

Regarding this clone: This specimen includes other DNA sequences encoding the same CDR3. The chain couples TRBV7-2 to TRBJ1-2; perhaps TRBD1 as D (5 bases). With 4 bases removed from V and 4 bases from J, the gap between germline ends came to 7 bases. CDR1 and CDR2 (germline): SGHTA, FQGNSA. The CDR3 consists of 12 residues. The CDR3 protein is CASSSTGYGYTF. The CDR3 nucleotides are TGTGCCAGCAGCTCAACAGGCTATGGCTACACCTTC.

This clone turned up a few times. The CDR3 bases are TGCAGCAATGGAGGGGTTGGGGGCTACACCTTC. Its protein product is CSNGGVGGYTF. V gene TRBV20-1 combines with J gene TRBJ1-2; weak D call: TRBD1 (5 bases). The germline gives CDR1 DFQATT, CDR2 SNEGSKA (reference sequence). There are 11 residues in the CDR3.

The chain is built from TRBV5-1 and TRBJ2-5, with D possibly being TRBD2 (5 bases). V was pared by 0 bases and J by 2 bases, with 8 bases between. Germline V gene sequence: CDR1 SGHRS, CDR2 YFSETQ. The CDR3 extends over 14 amino acids. DNA of the CDR3: TGCGCCAGCAGCTTGGGACTAAAACAAGAGACCCAGTACTTC. Translated: CASSLGLKQETQYF.

This sequence joins TRBV10-2 and TRBJ2-1; TRBD2 aligns across 9 bases. The CDR3 length is 15 residues. CDR1 WSHSY and CDR2 SAAADI come from the germline V gene. The J segment lost 3 bases and the V segment lost 6 bases, leaving 6 bases of the junction unmatched. In DNA, the CDR3 is TGCGCCAGCAGCCGAGCGGGGGGAATCTACAATGAGCAGTTCTTC. Protein product: CASSRAGGIYNEQFF.

The genes are TRBV9 and TRBJ1-1; possible D gene TRBD1, 6 bases. Per the germline V gene, CDR1 is SGDLS and CDR2 is YYNGEE. V was cut by 0 bases and J by 0 bases, with 12 bases left in between. This CDR3 has 16 residues. The CDR3 DNA sequence: TGTGCCAGCAGCGTAGCTCTTGGGGGCCTGAACACTGAAGCTTTCTTT. It is translated as CASSVALGGLNTEAFF.

This chain connects TRBV25-1 to TRBJ1-3; D is perhaps TRBD1 (5 bases). The CDR3 has 16 amino acids. Germline loops: CDR1 MGHDK, CDR2 SYGVNS. Trimming stripped 4 bases from V and 4 bases from J, with 17 bases between. The CDR3, as DNA: TGTGCCAGCAGTGCGACAGATCTTGTGGGGGGAAACACCATATATTTT. Protein product: CASSATDLVGGNTIYF. The whole variable domain, remainder taken from reference TRBV25-1 and TRBJ1-3, is EADIYQTPRYLVIGTGKKITLECSQTMGHDKMYWYQQDPGMELHLIHYSYGVNSTEKGDLSSESTVSRIRTEHFPLTLESARPSHTSQYLCASSATDLVGGNTIYFGEGSWLTVV.

V is TRBV6-5 and J is TRBJ1-1; D perhaps matches TRBD1 (5 bases). The CDR3 covers 14 residues. Germline V CDR1 and CDR2: MNHEY, SVGAGI. V dropped 4 bases and J dropped 0 bases, with 9 bases sitting between them. CDR3 residues: CASSWGRLNTEAFF. The DNA for the CDR3 is TGTGCCAGCAGTTGGGGCAGGCTGAACACTGAAGCTTTCTTT.

V is TRBV29-1 and J is TRBJ2-1; D gene unclear. Germline CDR1 SQVTM, CDR2 ANQGSEA. This CDR3 comprises 12 residues. Trimming removed 2 bases at V and 7 bases at J, with 9 bases between. CDR3 loop: CSVERATNEQFF. The DNA for the CDR3 is TGCAGCGTTGAAAGAGCTACGAATGAGCAGTTCTTC.